The clone carrying this T cell receptor (beta chain) was counted only a few times. Sequence at one end of the junction differs from germline and may be a read error. The data were taken from a study of sequential checkpoint blockade in melanoma. CDR3 size: 14 residues. The germline V gene has CDR1 SGHNT and CDR2 YENEEA. Treatment denoted: randomized to nivolumab then ipilimumab (arm A) or the reverse (arm B). None of the patients previously received DNA-damaging chemotherapy. Measured with immunoSEQ multiplex PCR; TCRdb has only the in-frame clones, and not every one. The table lists about 21,000 clones, around 30% of them singletons.

This clonotype originated in a human donor with melanoma. The rearrangement uses TRBV11-3 and TRBJ1-2; the match to TRBD1 covers 10 bases. This specimen consisted of tumor tissue (inferred from file names), obtained from a patient given nivolumab and ipilimumab in sequence. The CDR3 loop reads CASSSGDRGFLPDF. CDR3 DNA sequence: TGTGCCAGCAGCTCAGGGGACAGGGGCTTCCTCCCCGACTTC.